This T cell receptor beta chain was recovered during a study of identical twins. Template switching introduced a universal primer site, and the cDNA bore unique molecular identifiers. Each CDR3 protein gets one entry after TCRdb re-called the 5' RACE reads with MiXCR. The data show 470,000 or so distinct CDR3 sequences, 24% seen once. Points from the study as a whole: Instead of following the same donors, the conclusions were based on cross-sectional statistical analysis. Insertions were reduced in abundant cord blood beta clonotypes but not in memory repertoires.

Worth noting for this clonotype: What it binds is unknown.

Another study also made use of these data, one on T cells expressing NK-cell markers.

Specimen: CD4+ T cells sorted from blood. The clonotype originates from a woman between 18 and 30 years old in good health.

This CDR3 reads CASSLEGPTEAFF. The CDR3 region has the DNA TGTGCCAGCAGCTTAGAAGGTCCTACTGAAGCTTTCTTT. The chain uses TRBV11-2 and TRBJ1-1; D call uncertain. In germline, CDR1 is SGHAT, CDR2 FQNNGV. V dropped 0 bases and J dropped 5 bases, with 7 bases sitting between them. There are 13 residues in the CDR3.